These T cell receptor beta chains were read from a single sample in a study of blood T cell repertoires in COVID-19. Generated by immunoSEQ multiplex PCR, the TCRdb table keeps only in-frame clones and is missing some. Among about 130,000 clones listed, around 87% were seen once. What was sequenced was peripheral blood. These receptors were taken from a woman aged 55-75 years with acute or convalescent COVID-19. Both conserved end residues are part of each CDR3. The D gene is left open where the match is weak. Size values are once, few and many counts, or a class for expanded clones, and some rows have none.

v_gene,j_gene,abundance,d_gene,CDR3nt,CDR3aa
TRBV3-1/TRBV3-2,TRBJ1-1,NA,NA,TGTGCCAGCAGCCAAGGGGGGACAAGTGCCACCGACACTGAAGCTTTCTTT,CASSQGGTSATDTEAFF
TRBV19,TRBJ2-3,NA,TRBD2,TGTGCCACCCGGTTGGGGGGGGGCACAGATACGCAGTATTTT,CATRLGGGTDTQYF
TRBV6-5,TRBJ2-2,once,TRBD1,TGTGCCAGCAGCCCAGGGACAGTGAACACCGGGGAGCTGTTTTTT,CASSPGTVNTGELFF
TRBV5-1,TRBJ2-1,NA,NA,TGCGCCAGCAGCATACAGGGCCCGGGCCACAATGAGCAGTTCTTC,CASSIQGPGHNEQFF
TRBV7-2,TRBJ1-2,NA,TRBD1,TGTGCCAGCAGCTTAAGGGGGCTGGGTGGCTACACCTTC,CASSLRGLGGYTF
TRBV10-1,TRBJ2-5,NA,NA,TGCGCCAGCAGTGAGTTCGGGGGGACCCAGTACTTC,CASSEFGGTQYF
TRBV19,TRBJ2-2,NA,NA,TGTGCCAGTAAGGAGGGGGCAACAGGTATCGCCGGGGAGCTGTTTTTT,CASKEGATGIAGELFF
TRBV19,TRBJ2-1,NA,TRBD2,TGTGCCAGTACTACCGTCGGGGAGGGCCTAAATGAGCAGTTCTTC,CASTTVGEGLNEQFF
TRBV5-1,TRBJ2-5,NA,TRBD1,TGCGCCAGCAGCGGGACAGGGGAGCCTCAAGAGACCCAGTACTTC,CASSGTGEPQETQYF
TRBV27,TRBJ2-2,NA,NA,TGTGCCAGCAGTTTCGGACTCCGAGGATCCGGGGAGCTGTTTTTT,CASSFGLRGSGELFF
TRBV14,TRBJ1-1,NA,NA,TGTGCCAGCAGCCGCCGGGGGGGCGGCACTGAAGCTTTCTTT,CASSRRGGGTEAFF